This TCR beta chain was documented in a study of blood T cell repertoires in COVID-19. Study overall: COVID-19 samples collected from the United States, Italy and Spain covered acute and convalescent phases.

Original handling: Estimation of nucleated cell counts was performed using reference gene primer amplification. Data came from immunoSEQ multiplex PCR; TCRdb stores just in-frame clones and leaves some out. D and trimming come from the DNA, and the V and J calls and clone size come from that table. The data show roughly 70,000 clones, roughly four fifths seen once. The specimen sequenced was peripheral blood. The clonotype originates from a man aged 55 to 70 with COVID-19, enrolled during active disease.

The CDR3 spells CASSQAAGGPVTQYF. In DNA form, the CDR3 reads TGCGCCAGCAGCCAAGCAGCGGGGGGGCCAGTTACGCAGTATTTT. The chain joins TRBV4-1 to TRBJ2-3; 10 positions agree with TRBD2. CDR1 is MGHRA and CDR2 is YSYEKL in the germline V gene. The CDR3 runs to 15 residues. V lost 1 base, J lost 8 bases, and 6 bases stayed unmatched.